These 31 T cell receptor beta chains were all obtained from the same sample, sequenced in a study of T cells in Graves' hyperthyroidism and ophthalmopathy. What was amplified from RNA transcripts were TCR beta CDR3 regions. The primer set for the first-round RT-PCR of the TCR CDR3 was HTBI. Each CDR3 protein gets one entry after TCRdb re-called the multiplex PCR reads with MiXCR. The data hold more than 550,000 distinct CDR3 sequences, with around 20% observed a single time. Sequencing was performed on blood. These receptor sequences come from a woman in her forties or fifties with Graves' hyperthyroidism that later progressed to Graves' ophthalmopathy.

This clonotype was seen repeatedly, ten times or more. The CDR3 region is CAWRVDTYTEAFF. The CDR3 DNA reads as TGTGCCTGGAGGGTAGACACGTACACTGAAGCTTTCTTT. The V gene is TRBV30, the J gene TRBJ1-1; D is unclear. Per the germline V gene, CDR1 is GTSNPN and CDR2 is SVGIG (reference sequence). This CDR3 is 13 amino acids long. V gave up 3 bases and J gave up 3 bases, with 11 bases separating them.

This clonotype was detected many times. The rearrangement joins TRBV7-2 to TRBJ2-7, with 13 nucleotides matching TRBD2. The CDR3 sequence is 14 residues long. Germline CDR1 is SGHTA and CDR2 is FQGNSA. V shed 3 bases and J 7 bases; nucleotides not matched to a gene: 3. CDR3 DNA sequence: TGTGCCAGCAGCTTGGGACTAGCGGGGTGGGAGCAGTACTTC. It specifies CASSLGLAGWEQYF.

In this sample, this clonotype turned up a few times. The V call is TRBV10-2, the J call TRBJ1-1, with D perhaps matching TRBD1 (5 bases). The CDR3 is 15 residues long. Trimming removed 2 bases at V and 4 bases at J, with 14 bases between. CDR1 WSHSY and CDR2 SAAADI come from the germline V gene. CDR3 coding DNA: TGCGCCAGCAGTGAGCCCTCGGCGAGGGGCACTGAAGCTTTCTTT. Protein product: CASSEPSARGTEAFF.

This clonotype occurred a few times. The V gene is TRBV7-2, the J gene TRBJ1-2, with 9 bases matching TRBD1. Germline CDR1 is SGHTA and CDR2 is FQGNSA. The junction had 8 bases not matched to a gene; V was cut back by 4 bases and J by 2 bases. The CDR3 loop spans 16 amino acids. CDR3 DNA: TGTGCCAGCAGCTCGCGGAGAGGACAGGGGAACTATGGCTACACCTTC. Protein product: CASSSRRGQGNYGYTF.

Many counts were recorded for this clonotype. This chain links TRBV12-3 or TRBV12-4 with TRBJ1-5; TRBD1 matches 8 bases. This CDR3 has 15 residues. J lost 6 bases, V lost 8 bases, and 12 bases had no gene match. The CDR3 protein is CASCQTTGGGQPQHF. The CDR3 DNA reads as TGTGCCAGCTGTCAGACCACAGGGGGAGGTCAGCCCCAGCATTTT.

This clonotype was seen many times. The genes are TRBV5-1 and TRBJ2-2; tentatively, D is TRBD1 (5 bases). V was clipped by 5 bases and J by 2 bases, with 13 bases between them. Germline-derived CDR1 and CDR2 are SGHRS and YFSETQ. This CDR3 is 15 amino acids long. The CDR3 is CASRGLGSNTGELFF. CDR3 nucleotides: TGCGCCAGCAGGGGGCTAGGTTCCAACACCGGGGAGCTGTTTTTT.

This clonotype has only a few counts. The chain has TRBV4-2 and TRBJ2-2; TRBD2 is a possible D gene (5 bases). The V end was cut by 7 bases, the J end by 1 base, with 10 bases between. The CDR3 totals 14 residues. Looked up from germline, CDR1 is LGHNA and CDR2 is YNFKEQ. CDR3 loop: CASKEVMNTGELFF. In DNA, the CDR3 is TGTGCCAGCAAGGAGGTGATGAACACCGGGGAGCTGTTTTTT.

This rearrangement joins TRBV7-3 to TRBJ1-4; D is ambiguous. V was trimmed by 3 bases and J by 6 bases, leaving 11 bases between them. The CDR3 runs to 14 residues. Germline CDR1 is SGHTA and CDR2 is FQGTGA. CDR3 nucleotides: TGTGCCAGCAGCTTCCTCCCTCAAGATGAAAAACTGTTTTTT. This translates into CASSFLPQDEKLFF.

This clonotype came up a few times. The chain uses TRBV3-1 and TRBJ2-5; 14 nucleotides agree with TRBD2. The CDR3 contains 18 residues. Germline lookup yields CDR1 LGHDT and CDR2 YNNKEL (reference sequence). Losses at the gene ends were 1 base for V and 4 bases for J; bases not matched to a gene: 8. CDR3 nucleotide sequence: TGTGCCAGCAGCCAAGCCCGGGGACTAGCGGGGGCTGGAGAGACCCAGTACTTC. Protein sequence: CASSQARGLAGAGETQYF.

This clonotype was observed at least ten times. The rearrangement links TRBV3-1 to TRBJ1-6; weak D call: TRBD1 (5 bases). Germline CDR1 and CDR2: LGHDT and YNNKEL (reference sequence). V lost 3 bases and J 9 bases, leaving 15 bases between the germline ends. The CDR3 extends over 15 amino acids. The CDR3 loop reads CASSHAGTLGSPLHF. In DNA form, the CDR3 reads TGTGCCAGCAGCCATGCCGGGACGCTCGGTTCACCCCTCCACTTT. Variable domain in full (rest from reference TRBV3-1 and TRBJ1-6): DTAVSQTPKYLVTQMGNDKSIKCEQNLGHDTMYWYKQDSKKFLKIMFSYNNKELIINETVPNRFSPKSPDKAHLNLHINSLELGDSAVYFCASSHAGTLGSPLHFGNGTRLTVT.

This chain joins TRBV7-9 and TRBJ2-7; D possibly corresponds to TRBD2 (5 bases). CDR3 size: 13 residues. Trimming cost V 9 bases and J 1 base, with 13 bases left between them. Germline loops: CDR1 SEHNR, CDR2 FQNEAQ (reference sequence). The CDR3 loop reads CASRPGVSYEQYF. CDR3 nucleotides: TGTGCCAGTAGGCCCGGGGTTTCCTACGAGCAGTACTTC.

The chain carries TRBV6-1 and TRBJ1-2; 9 bases agree with TRBD1. The CDR3 covers 14 residues. The junction had 9 bases not matched to a gene; V was cut back by 6 bases and J by 7 bases. Germline V CDR1 and CDR2: MNHNS, SASEGT. CDR3 bases: TGTGCCAGCAGCTCAGGACAGGGGATGACTGGCTACACCTTC. Protein: CASSSGQGMTGYTF.

This clonotype was seen many times. The V and J genes are TRBV30 and TRBJ2-5; D ambiguous. Per the germline V gene, CDR1 is GTSNPN and CDR2 is SVGIG (reference sequence). There are 16 residues in the CDR3. V dropped 3 bases and J dropped 1 base, with 18 bases sitting between them. As DNA, the CDR3 is TGTGCCTGGAGCACAGTCGGGCAGCAGTTCCAAGAGACCCAGTACTTC. Translation gives CAWSTVGQQFQETQYF. Using reference TRBV30 and TRBJ2-5 for the parts outside the CDR3, the full variable domain is SQTIHQWPATLVQPVGSPLSLECTVEGTSNPNLYWYRQAAGRGLQLLFYSVGIGQISSEVPQNLSASRPQDRQFILSSKKLLLSDSGFYLCAWSTVGQQFQETQYFGPGTRLLVL.

The chain couples TRBV7-2 to TRBJ2-3; weak D call: TRBD2 (5 bases). The CDR3 runs 16 residues. V lost 2 bases and J lost 1, with 13 bases in between. The germline V gene has CDR1 SGHTA and CDR2 FQGNSA. CDR3 loop: CASSLFSSGGTDTQYF. CDR3 nucleotide sequence: TGTGCCAGCAGCTTATTTAGCAGCGGAGGCACAGATACGCAGTATTTT. The variable domain in full, with the rest retrieved from reference TRBV7-2 and TRBJ2-3, is GAGVSQSPSNKVTEKGKDVELRCDPISGHTALYWYRQSLGQGLEFLIYFQGNSAPDKSGLPSDRFSAERTGGSVSTLTIQRTQQEDSAVYLCASSLFSSGGTDTQYFGPGTRLTVL.

The chain links TRBV7-3 to TRBJ1-1; 7 bases line up with TRBD1. There are 13 residues in the CDR3. J gave up 7 bases and V 5 bases, and 7 bases lay outside the gene matches. Germline assignment: CDR1 SGHTA and CDR2 FQGTGA. The CDR3 spells CASSIGGRGEAFF. The DNA of the CDR3 is TGTGCCAGCAGCATAGGGGGCCGCGGTGAAGCTTTCTTT.

Many counts were recorded for this clonotype. V is TRBV3-1 and J is TRBJ2-2; TRBD2 agrees at 10 bases. Germline values: CDR1 LGHDT, CDR2 YNNKEL (reference sequence). This CDR3 is 15 amino acids long. V dropped 1 base and J dropped 8; count of bases not matched to a gene: 4. The CDR3 sequence: CASSQALAGDGELFF. DNA of the CDR3: TGTGCCAGCAGCCAAGCGCTAGCGGGGGATGGGGAGCTGTTTTTT.

Only a few counts were recorded for this clonotype. This sequence joins TRBV3-1 and TRBJ2-7; 9 bases map to TRBD1. This CDR3 comprises 14 residues. The ends lost 7 bases at V and 2 bases at J; junction bases unmatched: 6. Per the germline V gene, CDR1 is LGHDT and CDR2 is YNNKEL (reference sequence). The CDR3 here is CASTPRTGAYEQYF. The CDR3 DNA reads as TGTGCCAGCACCCCCCGGACAGGGGCCTACGAGCAGTACTTC.

This rearrangement joins TRBV7-9 to TRBJ2-6; D gene ambiguous. CDR1 and CDR2 (germline): SEHNR, FQNEAQ (reference sequence). Trimming pared 3 bases from V and 1 base from J, leaving 13 bases between. The CDR3 has 17 amino acids. Written as DNA, the CDR3 is TGTGCCAGCAGCTTCCGTACCCAATCGTCTGGGGCCAACGTCCTGACTTTC. It translates to CASSFRTQSSGANVLTF.

This clonotype was seen more than once but under ten times. This chain connects TRBV5-1 to TRBJ2-1, with unresolved D. This CDR3 has 14 residues. The V end lost 3 bases, the J end lost 7 bases, and 14 bases lay between the germline ends. Per germline, CDR1 SGHRS and CDR2 YFSETQ. This chain's CDR3 is CASSSTAESNEQFF. CDR3 coding DNA: TGCGCCAGCAGCTCCACGGCGGAGAGTAATGAGCAGTTCTTC.

The CDR3 region is CASYSGGHQETQYF. In nucleotides, the CDR3 is TGCGCCAGCTATAGCGGGGGGCACCAAGAGACCCAGTACTTC. The chain has TRBV5-1 and TRBJ2-5; TRBD2 matches at 10 bases. Germline CDR1 SGHRS, CDR2 YFSETQ. This CDR3 contains 14 residues. Trimming cost V 7 bases and J 0 bases; bases outside gene matches: 3.

The J gene is TRBJ2-1, the V gene TRBV9; D gene ambiguous. CDR1 SGDLS and CDR2 YYNGEE come from the germline V gene. This CDR3 is 13 amino acids long. Trimming took 4 bases from V and 5 from J, leaving 10 bases between them. CDR3 coding DNA: TGTGCCAGCAGCATCCGACCAGACAATGAGCAGTTCTTC. Protein: CASSIRPDNEQFF.

This clonotype showed up just a few times. This chain joins TRBV5-1 and TRBJ1-2; 10 bases map to TRBD1. Unmatched junction bases numbered 9, after V lost 4 bases and J lost 6 bases. This CDR3 has 15 amino acids. Germline CDR1 and CDR2: SGHRS and YFSETQ. The CDR3 DNA reads as TGCGCCAGCAGCCGGGGACAGGGGCCATTGGATGGCTACACCTTC. It translates to CASSRGQGPLDGYTF.

This clonotype was seen only a few times. This sequence joins TRBV29-1 and TRBJ2-3, with 9 bases matching TRBD1. There are 14 residues in the CDR3. Germline V gene sequence: CDR1 SQVTM, CDR2 ANQGSEA. V lost 6 bases, J lost 2 bases, and 6 bases stayed unmatched. CDR3 DNA sequence: TGCAGCGTAGTACAGGGGGCAAACACAGATACGCAGTATTTT. It is translated as CSVVQGANTDTQYF.

This chain joins TRBV12-3 or TRBV12-4 and TRBJ1-2; D not certain. This CDR3 comprises 14 residues. Trimming cost V 4 bases and J 4 bases, with 13 bases left between them. The CDR3 nucleotides are TGTGCCAGCAGTTACAATACTGGGCCCTATGGCTACACCTTC. Protein product: CASSYNTGPYGYTF.

The V and J genes are TRBV6-1 and TRBJ1-6, with a tentative D call TRBD1 (5 bases). The V end lost 6 bases, the J end lost 9 bases, and 18 bases lay between the germline ends. The CDR3 runs 15 residues. Germline V gene sequence: CDR1 MNHNS, CDR2 SASEGT. The CDR3 coding sequence is TGTGCCAGCAGCCCCCATTGGGACCTCGGTTCACCCCTCCACTTT. Residues: CASSPHWDLGSPLHF.

This clonotype came up many times. The V and J genes are TRBV7-2 and TRBJ1-3, with D possibly TRBD1 on 5 matching bases. Germline V gene data show CDR1 as SGHTA and CDR2 as FQGNSA. Trimming shortened V by 5 bases and J by 3 bases, and 8 bases separated the two germline ends. This CDR3 contains 13 residues. CDR3 in DNA: TGTGCCAGCAGCCGGGGGGATGGAAACACCATATATTTT. It is translated as CASSRGDGNTIYF.

This clonotype was found many times. The chain carries TRBV5-8 and TRBJ2-5, with 8 bases aligning to TRBD1. The CDR3 has 14 amino acids. V trimming: 3 bases; J trimming: 3 bases; junction bases outside the gene matches: 4. The V gene's germline CDR1 is SGHTS and CDR2 YDEGEE. The CDR3 spells CASSSPTGEETQYF. In DNA, the CDR3 is TGTGCCAGCAGCTCCCCGACAGGGGAAGAGACCCAGTACTTC.

Concerning this clonotype: The germline gene is not matched at one end of the junction; a read error may be the cause. V is TRBV15 and J is TRBJ1-1, with D possibly being TRBD1 (5 bases). Per germline, CDR1 LNHNV and CDR2 YYDKDF (reference sequence). The CDR3 length is 13 residues. The DNA for the CDR3 is TGTACCACCAGCCCACGGACAAATGCTGAAGCTTTCTTT. Its protein is CTTSPRTNAEAFF.

This clonotype has at least ten counts. The V call is TRBV7-6, the J call TRBJ1-4; 8 bases fit TRBD1. CDR1 and CDR2 from the germline V gene are SGHVS and FNYEAQ. Trimming at V came to 2 bases and at J to 8 bases, leaving 4 bases not matched to a gene. The CDR3 extends over 14 amino acids. The DNA of the CDR3 is TGTGCCAGCAGCTTACTACAGGGGGGGGAAAAACTGTTTTTT. It translates to CASSLLQGGEKLFF.

This clonotype came up many times. CDR3 nucleotides: TGTGCCAGCAGCGTTGGGACAGGGAGCACTGAAGCTTTCTTT. Translated, it gives CASSVGTGSTEAFF. This chain joins TRBV9 and TRBJ1-1, with 9 bases identical to TRBD1. The CDR3 extends over 14 amino acids. The V segment lost 2 bases and the J segment 4 bases; nucleotides outside the gene matches: 3. Germline values: CDR1 SGDLS, CDR2 YYNGEE.

In this sample, this clonotype turned up a few times. The chain joins TRBV12-3 or TRBV12-4 to TRBJ1-5, with 7 bases fitting TRBD1. This CDR3 has 18 residues. J gave up 0 bases and V 4 bases, and 12 bases lay outside the gene matches. This chain's CDR3 is CASSYRVGTANSNQPQHF. CDR3 bases: TGTGCCAGCAGTTACCGTGTCGGGACAGCGAATAGCAATCAGCCCCAGCATTTT.